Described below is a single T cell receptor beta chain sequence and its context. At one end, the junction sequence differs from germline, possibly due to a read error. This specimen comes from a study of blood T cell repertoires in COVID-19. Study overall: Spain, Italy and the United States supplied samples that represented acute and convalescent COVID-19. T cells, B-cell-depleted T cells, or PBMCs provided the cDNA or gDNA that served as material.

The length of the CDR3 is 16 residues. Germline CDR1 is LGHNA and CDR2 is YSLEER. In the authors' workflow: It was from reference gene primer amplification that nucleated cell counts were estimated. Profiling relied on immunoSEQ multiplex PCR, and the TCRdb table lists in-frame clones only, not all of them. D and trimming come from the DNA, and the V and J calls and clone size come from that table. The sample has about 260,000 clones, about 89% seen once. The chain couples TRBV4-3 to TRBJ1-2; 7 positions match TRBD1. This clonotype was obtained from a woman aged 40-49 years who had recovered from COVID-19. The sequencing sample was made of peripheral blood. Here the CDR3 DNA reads TGCGCCAGCAGCCAAGATGGGGTCGGGGACAGCTTGCCTGGAGTCTTC. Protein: CASSQDGVGDSLPGVF.